The present entry profiles one TCR beta chain with its context. Measured with immunoSEQ multiplex PCR; TCRdb has only the in-frame clones, and not every one. The data show around 33,000 clones, with around 90% seen just once and 3.5% to 4% held by the top ten. This sample was included in a study of T cell changes during pregnancy in multiple sclerosis. The V segment lost 0 bases and the J segment 7 bases; nucleotides outside the gene matches: 4. Per the germline V gene, CDR1 is MNHEY and CDR2 is SVGAGI. The CDR3 is 16 amino acids. The source of this sequence is a female donor with multiple sclerosis, enrolled in a pregnancy study. The chain employs TRBV6-5 and TRBJ2-1, with 12 positions matching TRBD1. Here the sequenced sample was CD8+ T cells from peripheral blood mononuclear cells, taken in the third trimester of pregnancy. The DNA for the CDR3 is TGTGCCAGCAGTTACTCACCGGGACAGGGGGCAAATGAGCAGTTCTTC. Amino acid sequence: CASSYSPGQGANEQFF.